This section outlines one T cell receptor (beta chain) sequence together with its context. The antigen is undetermined. The PCR made use of 60 Vbeta and 13 Jbeta primers. This table comes from immunoSEQ multiplex PCR, and its TCRdb copy is limited to in-frame clones, with some not included. The profile shows approximately 300,000 clones, roughly 80% of them singletons. The record originates from a study of cytomegalovirus exposure and HLA in healthy donors. Looking at the study overall: From HLA-typed donors, an early data release held some 91 million unique TCRs.

Study conclusions and caveats: Earlier analysis found most TCR beta V segments productive about 87% or about 30% of the time. Indistinguishable V segments, including TRBV6-2 and TRBV6-3, were excluded. A later analysis showed TCR association rates differing by HLA locus, peaking at DRB1 and lowest at HLA-C.

Germline-derived CDR1 and CDR2 are SEHNR and FQNEAQ (reference sequence). J was trimmed by 4 bases and V by 5 bases; bases with no gene match: 12. This CDR3 spans 18 amino acids. The sequenced sample consisted of PBMCs. The receptor was isolated from a girl aged 2-10 years in good health and CMV-seronegative. The chain carries TRBV7-9 and TRBJ2-1; 12 bases fit TRBD2. In nucleotides, the CDR3 is TGTGCCAGCAGCCTAGGACTAGCGGGAACCGACACGTACAATGAGCAGTTCTTC. It specifies CASSLGLAGTDTYNEQFF.